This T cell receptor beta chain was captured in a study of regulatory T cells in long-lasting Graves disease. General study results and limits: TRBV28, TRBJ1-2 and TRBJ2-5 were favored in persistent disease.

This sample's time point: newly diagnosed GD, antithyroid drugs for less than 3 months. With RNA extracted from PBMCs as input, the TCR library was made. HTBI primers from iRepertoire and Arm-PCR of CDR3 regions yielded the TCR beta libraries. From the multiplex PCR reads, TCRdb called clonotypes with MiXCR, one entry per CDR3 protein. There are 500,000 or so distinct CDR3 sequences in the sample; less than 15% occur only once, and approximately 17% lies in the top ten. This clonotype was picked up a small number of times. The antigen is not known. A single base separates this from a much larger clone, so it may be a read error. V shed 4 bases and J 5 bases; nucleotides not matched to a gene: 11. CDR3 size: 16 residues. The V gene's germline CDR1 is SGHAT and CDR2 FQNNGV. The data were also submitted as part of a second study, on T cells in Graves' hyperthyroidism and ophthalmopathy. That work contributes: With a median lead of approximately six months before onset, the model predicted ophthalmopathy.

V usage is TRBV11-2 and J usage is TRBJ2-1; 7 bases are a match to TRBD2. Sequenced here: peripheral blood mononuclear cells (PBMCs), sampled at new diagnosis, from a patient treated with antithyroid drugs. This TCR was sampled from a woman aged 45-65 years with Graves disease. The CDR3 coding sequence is TGTGCCAGCAGCTCCCACGGGGCTAGCGGCGACAATGAGCAGTTCTTC. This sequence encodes CASSSHGASGDNEQFF.